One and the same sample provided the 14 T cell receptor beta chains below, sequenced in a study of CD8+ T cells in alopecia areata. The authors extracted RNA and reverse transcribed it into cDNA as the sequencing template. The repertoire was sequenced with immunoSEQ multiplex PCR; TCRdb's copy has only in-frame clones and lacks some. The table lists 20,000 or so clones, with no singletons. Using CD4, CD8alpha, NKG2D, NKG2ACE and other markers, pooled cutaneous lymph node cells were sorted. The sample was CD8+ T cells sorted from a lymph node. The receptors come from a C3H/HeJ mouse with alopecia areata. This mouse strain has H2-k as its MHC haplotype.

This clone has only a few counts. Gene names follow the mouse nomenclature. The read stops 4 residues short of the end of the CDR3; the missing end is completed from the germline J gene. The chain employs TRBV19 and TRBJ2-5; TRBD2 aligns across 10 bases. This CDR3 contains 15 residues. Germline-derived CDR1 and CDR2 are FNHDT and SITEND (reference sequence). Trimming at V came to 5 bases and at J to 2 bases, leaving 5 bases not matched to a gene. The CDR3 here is CASSETGGTQDTQYF. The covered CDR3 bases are TGTGCCAGCAGCGAGACTGGGGGGACCCAAGAC.

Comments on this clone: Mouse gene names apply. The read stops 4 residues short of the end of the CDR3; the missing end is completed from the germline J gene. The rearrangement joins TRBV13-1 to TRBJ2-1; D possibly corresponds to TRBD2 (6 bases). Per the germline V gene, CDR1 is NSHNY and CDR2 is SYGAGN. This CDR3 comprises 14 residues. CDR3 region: CASSDARGEAEQFF. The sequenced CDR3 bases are TGTGCCAGCAGTGATGCTCGGGGGGAGGCT.

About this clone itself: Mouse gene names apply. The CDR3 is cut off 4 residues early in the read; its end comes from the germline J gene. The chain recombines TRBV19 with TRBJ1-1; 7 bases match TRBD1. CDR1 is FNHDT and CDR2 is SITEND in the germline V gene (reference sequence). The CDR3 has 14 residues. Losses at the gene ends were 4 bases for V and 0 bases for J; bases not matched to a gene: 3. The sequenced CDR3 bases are TGTGCCAGCAGTCCTGGGACAGCAAACACA. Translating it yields CASSPGTANT. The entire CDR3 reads CASSPGTANTEVFF.

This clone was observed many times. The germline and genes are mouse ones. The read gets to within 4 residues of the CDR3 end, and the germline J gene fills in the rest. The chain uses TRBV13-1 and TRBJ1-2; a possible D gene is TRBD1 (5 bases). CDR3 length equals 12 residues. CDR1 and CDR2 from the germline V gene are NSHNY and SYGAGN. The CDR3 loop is CASSDAGSDYTF. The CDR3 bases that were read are TGTGCCAGCAGTGATGCAGGGTCC.

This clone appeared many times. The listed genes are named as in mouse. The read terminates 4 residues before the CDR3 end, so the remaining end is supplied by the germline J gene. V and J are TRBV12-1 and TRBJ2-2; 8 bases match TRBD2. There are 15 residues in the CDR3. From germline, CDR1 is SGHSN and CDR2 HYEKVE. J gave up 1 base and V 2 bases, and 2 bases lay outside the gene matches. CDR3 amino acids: CASSQGLENTGQLYF. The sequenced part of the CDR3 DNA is TGTGCCAGCTCTCAGGGACTGGAAAACACCGGG.

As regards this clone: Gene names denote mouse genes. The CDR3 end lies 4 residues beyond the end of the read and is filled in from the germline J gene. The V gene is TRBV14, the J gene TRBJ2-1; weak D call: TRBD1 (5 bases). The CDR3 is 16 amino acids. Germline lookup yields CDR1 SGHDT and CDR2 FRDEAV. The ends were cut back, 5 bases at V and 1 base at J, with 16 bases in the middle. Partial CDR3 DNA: TGTGCCAGCAGACCGGACACGGGAAAAAACTATGCT. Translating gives CASRPDTGKNYA. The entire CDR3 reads CASRPDTGKNYAEQFF.

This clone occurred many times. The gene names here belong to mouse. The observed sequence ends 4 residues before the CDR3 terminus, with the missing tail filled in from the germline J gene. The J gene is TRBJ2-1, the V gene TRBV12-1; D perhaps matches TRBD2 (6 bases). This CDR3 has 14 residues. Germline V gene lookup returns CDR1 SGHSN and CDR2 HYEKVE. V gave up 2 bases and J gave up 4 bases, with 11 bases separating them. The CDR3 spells CASSPGGRYAEQFF. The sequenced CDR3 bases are TGTGCCAGCTCTCCCGGGGGGAGGTATGCT.

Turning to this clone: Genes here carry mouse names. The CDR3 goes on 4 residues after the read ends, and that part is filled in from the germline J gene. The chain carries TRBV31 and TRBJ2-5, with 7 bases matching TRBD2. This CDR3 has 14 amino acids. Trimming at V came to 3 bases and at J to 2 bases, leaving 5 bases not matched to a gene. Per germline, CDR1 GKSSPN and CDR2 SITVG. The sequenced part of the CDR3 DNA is TGTGCCTGGAGCCGACTGGGAGGCCAAGAC. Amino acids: CAWSRLGGQD. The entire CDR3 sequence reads CAWSRLGGQDTQYF.

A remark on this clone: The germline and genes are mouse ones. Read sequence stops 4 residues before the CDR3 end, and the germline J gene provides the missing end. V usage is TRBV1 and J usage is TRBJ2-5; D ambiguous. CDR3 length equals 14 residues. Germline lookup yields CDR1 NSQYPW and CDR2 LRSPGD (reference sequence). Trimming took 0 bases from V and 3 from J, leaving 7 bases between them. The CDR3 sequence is CTCSADQQQDTQYF. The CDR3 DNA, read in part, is TGCACCTGCAGTGCAGATCAACAGCAAGAC. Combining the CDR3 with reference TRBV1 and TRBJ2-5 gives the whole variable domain VTLLEQNPRWRLVPRGQAVNLRCILKNSQYPWMSWYQQDLQKQLQWLFTLRSPGDKEVKSLPGADYLATRVTDTELRLQVANMSQGRTLYCTCSADQQQDTQYFGPGTRLLVL.

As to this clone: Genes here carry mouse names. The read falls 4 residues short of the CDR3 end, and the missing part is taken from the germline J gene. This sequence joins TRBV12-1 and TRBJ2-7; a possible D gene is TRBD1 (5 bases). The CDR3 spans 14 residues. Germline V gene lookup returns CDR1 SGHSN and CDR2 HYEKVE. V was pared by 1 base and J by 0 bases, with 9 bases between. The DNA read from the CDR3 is TGTGCCAGCTCTCTACAGGACATCTCCTAT. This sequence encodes CASSLQDISY. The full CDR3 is CASSLQDISYEQYF.

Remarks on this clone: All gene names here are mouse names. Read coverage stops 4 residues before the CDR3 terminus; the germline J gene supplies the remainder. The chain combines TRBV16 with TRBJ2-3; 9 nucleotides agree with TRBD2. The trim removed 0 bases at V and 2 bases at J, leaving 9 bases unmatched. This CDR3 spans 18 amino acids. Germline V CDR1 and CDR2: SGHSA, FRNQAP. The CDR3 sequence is CASSLDGRLGVDAETLYF. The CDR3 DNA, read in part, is TGTGCAAGCAGCTTAGATGGTAGACTGGGGGTAGATGCAGAA.

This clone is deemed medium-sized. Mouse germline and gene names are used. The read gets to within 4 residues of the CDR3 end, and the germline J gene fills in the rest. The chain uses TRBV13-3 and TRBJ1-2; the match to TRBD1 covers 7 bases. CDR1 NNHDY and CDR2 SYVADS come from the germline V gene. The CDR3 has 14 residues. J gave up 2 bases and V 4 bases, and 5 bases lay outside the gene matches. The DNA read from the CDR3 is TGTGCCAGCAGTCAGGGGGATGGGAACTCC. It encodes CASSQGDGNS. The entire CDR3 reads CASSQGDGNSDYTF.

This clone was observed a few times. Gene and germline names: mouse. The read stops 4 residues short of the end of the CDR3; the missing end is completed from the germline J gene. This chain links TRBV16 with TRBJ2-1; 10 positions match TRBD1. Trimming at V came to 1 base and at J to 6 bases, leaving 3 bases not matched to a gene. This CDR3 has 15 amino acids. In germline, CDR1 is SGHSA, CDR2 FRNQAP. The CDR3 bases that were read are TGTGCAAGCAGCTTAGTTGGGACAGGGGTTGCT. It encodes CASSLVGTGVA. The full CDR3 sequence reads CASSLVGTGVAEQFF.

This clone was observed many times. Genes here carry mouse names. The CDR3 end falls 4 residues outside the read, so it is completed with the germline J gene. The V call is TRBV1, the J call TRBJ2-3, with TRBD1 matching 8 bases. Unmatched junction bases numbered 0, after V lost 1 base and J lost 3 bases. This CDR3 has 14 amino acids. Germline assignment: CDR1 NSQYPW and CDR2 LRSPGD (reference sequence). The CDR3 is CTCSAGTGAETLYF. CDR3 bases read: TGCACCTGCAGTGCAGGGACAGGGGCAGAA. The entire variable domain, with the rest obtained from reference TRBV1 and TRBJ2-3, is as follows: VTLLEQNPRWRLVPRGQAVNLRCILKNSQYPWMSWYQQDLQKQLQWLFTLRSPGDKEVKSLPGADYLATRVTDTELRLQVANMSQGRTLYCTCSAGTGAETLYFGSGTRLTVL.